These 3 T cell receptor beta chains were all obtained from the same sample, sequenced in a study of T-cell reconstitution after alpha-beta-depleted transplantation in children. Preparing the TCRbeta library involved the use of unique molecular identifiers. TCRdb itself ran the PCR reads through MiXCR, one entry per CDR3 protein. The sample holds tens of thousands of distinct CDR3 sequences; just under 7.5% are singletons and the top ten take 2.5%. The sequencing here drew on PBMCs from the stem cell graft donor, taken from the stem cell graft. The receptors stem from a human donor who donated a stem cell graft to a child with acute lymphoblastic leukemia.

There are many counts of this clonotype. V gene TRBV4-3 combines with J gene TRBJ1-1; 10 bases are a match to TRBD1. Germline values: CDR1 LGHNA, CDR2 YSLEER. This CDR3 region has 14 residues. V lost 3 bases and J lost 3; bases outside the gene matches: 1. The chain's CDR3 is CASSQDRGYTEAFF. Written as DNA, the CDR3 is TGCGCCAGCAGCCAGGACAGGGGGTACACTGAAGCTTTCTTT.

This clonotype was seen repeatedly, ten times or more. The chain joins TRBV2 to TRBJ2-7; D is perhaps TRBD1 or TRBD2 (5 bases each). In germline, CDR1 is SNHLY, CDR2 FYNNEI. V was shortened by 9 bases and J by 4 bases, with 37 bases between the two germline ends. This CDR3 comprises 20 residues. The CDR3 DNA follows: TGTGCCAGTACACCAGGACAAGGGACCCGCTTGCCTTGGGGAACTTACGAGCAGTACTTC. It is translated as CASTPGQGTRLPWGTYEQYF.

This rearrangement joins TRBV29-1 to TRBJ2-7; TRBD1 might be the D (6 bases). The CDR3 extends over 13 amino acids. The V end was cut by 3 bases, the J end by 7 bases, with 16 bases between. Germline-derived CDR1 and CDR2 are SQVTM and ANQGSEA. CDR3 sequence: CSVEKTGSGEQYF. Here the CDR3 DNA reads TGCAGCGTTGAGAAAACAGGGTCAGGGGAGCAGTACTTC.